Listed below are T cell receptor beta chains from one sample, sequenced in a study of PD-1 and CTLA-4 blockade in melanoma. Produced via immunoSEQ multiplex PCR; TCRdb's table is partial and in-frame only. The table records fewer than 35,000 clones, roughly nine tenths of them present only once. The sample was CD8+ T cells from peripheral blood, taken from a patient given anti-PD-1 treatment. Receptors were obtained from a human donor with melanoma. Each CDR3 is given without its conserved first and last residue.

V gene	J gene	CDR3 protein
TRBV7-9	TRBJ2-7	ASSRDAYEQY
TRBV11-2	TRBJ2-2	ASSLDTNTGELF
TRBV5-6	TRBJ2-7	ASSLEGYEQY
TRBV5-5	TRBJ1-1	ASSLDWTMNTEAF
TRBV9	TRBJ2-1	ASSDPPSGLHSYNEQF
TRBV2	TRBJ1-5	ASSTGTGGRNQPQH
TRBV19	TRBJ1-5	ASSLTGRGDQPQH
TRBV2	TRBJ2-7	ASRAGGRYEQY
TRBV6-1	TRBJ1-1	ASSELGQNTEAF
TRBV7-9	TRBJ2-2	ASRDRDNTGELF
TRBV30	TRBJ2-5	AWSTDAGGYLETQY
TRBV5-5	TRBJ2-7	ASSLSLAGDLYEQY
TRBV30	TRBJ1-2	AFAGPRIGYT
TRBV6-5	TRBJ2-3	ASRSGRRDTDTQY
TRBV5-5	TRBJ2-3	ASSLGATSTDTQY
TRBV18	TRBJ1-2	ASSRTGEESYGYT
TRBV15	TRBJ1-4	ATSRDRAGGTANEKLF
TRBV30	TRBJ2-2	AGSRLAGGPTGELF
TRBV15	TRBJ2-1	ATEGFNEQF
TRBV27	TRBJ2-7	ASSLFGRGAYEQY
TRBV9	TRBJ2-1	ATGGNEQF